This TCR beta chain was obtained from a study of blood T cell repertoires in COVID-19. Across the study: The United States, Italy and Spain supplied acute and convalescent COVID-19 samples.

In Cohort 3, a recovered donor had either two negative PCRs, clearance, or symptom resolution. Deletions cut 4 bases from V and 8 bases from J, with 21 bases between. Per the germline V gene, CDR1 is SGHDN and CDR2 is FVKESK. CDR3 length: 16 residues. Original data processing: Nucleated cell counts were estimated from reference gene primer amplification. Repertoires were generated with immunoSEQ multiplex PCR, while TCRdb's copy carries only in-frame clones and drops some. Clone size and V and J calls were adopted from that table, with D and trimming inferred from the DNA. The sample lists around 170,000 clones, roughly 87% occurring once.

The chain has TRBV14 and TRBJ2-1; perhaps TRBD2 as D (6 bases). Material: PBMCs or T cells enriched from blood (not recorded which). The sequence was collected from a woman aged 45-65 years who had recovered from COVID-19. The CDR3 sequence: CASSPGAYVGGDEQFF. The CDR3 coding sequence is TGTGCCAGCAGCCCCGGGGCTTACGTCGGGGGAGATGAGCAGTTCTTC.